The 26 T cell receptor beta chains in this list originate from one sample, sequenced in a study of cytomegalovirus exposure and HLA in healthy donors. The PCR ran on 60 Vbeta and 13 Jbeta primers. Profiling relied on immunoSEQ multiplex PCR, and the TCRdb table lists in-frame clones only, not all of them. The sample consists of about 280,000 clones, around nine tenths of them appearing once. The sequencing sample was made of PBMCs. These receptors were obtained from a young woman in good health and CMV-seronegative.

V is TRBV19 and J is TRBJ1-2; possible D gene TRBD1, 6 bases. CDR1 LNHDA and CDR2 SQIVND come from the germline V gene (reference sequence). V was cut by 7 bases and J by 11 bases, with 20 bases left in between. This CDR3 comprises 13 residues. The CDR3 sequence is CASMSGQGLGYTF. CDR3 sequence (DNA): TGTGCCAGTATGTCGGGACAAGGCTTGGGATACACCTTC.

V gene TRBV14 combines with J gene TRBJ1-2; weak D call: TRBD1 (6 bases). The CDR3 runs to 13 residues. With 4 bases removed from V and 2 bases from J, the gap between germline ends came to 8 bases. Germline lookup yields CDR1 SGHDN and CDR2 FVKESK. As DNA, the CDR3 is TGTGCCAGCAGCCCGCAGGGGAACTATGGCTACACCTTC. Translating gives CASSPQGNYGYTF.

As to this clone: The sample has other DNA sequences that encode this CDR3 too. V is TRBV5-1 and J is TRBJ1-1; the match to TRBD1 covers 10 bases. The germline gives CDR1 SGHRS, CDR2 YFSETQ. This CDR3 is 13 amino acids long. The trim removed 5 bases at V and 5 bases at J, leaving 3 bases unmatched. CDR3 loop: CASSWDRGTEAFF. The CDR3 DNA follows: TGCGCCAGCAGTTGGGACAGGGGAACTGAAGCTTTCTTT.

The rearrangement links TRBV5-1 to TRBJ1-1, with 9 bases that match TRBD1. The CDR3 covers 15 residues. J gave up 5 bases and V 2 bases, and 7 bases lay outside the gene matches. The germline V gene has CDR1 SGHRS and CDR2 YFSETQ. CDR3 loop: CASSFDRQGVTEAFF. The CDR3 coding sequence is TGCGCCAGCAGCTTTGATCGACAGGGGGTGACTGAAGCTTTCTTT.

V gene TRBV25-1 combines with J gene TRBJ1-5; D is undetermined. The germline CDR1 and CDR2 sequences are MGHDK and SYGVNS. V shed 1 base and J shed 0 bases, with 7 bases lying between them. This CDR3 has 15 residues. CDR3 nucleotides: TGTGCCAGCAGTGAATCCGCGGGTAGCAATCAGCCCCAGCATTTT. Residues: CASSESAGSNQPQHF.

Regarding this clone: This sample includes further DNA sequences coding for the same CDR3. J is TRBJ1-5 and V is TRBV7-2, with 7 bases lining up with TRBD1. J lost 3 bases, V lost 5 bases, and 4 bases had no gene match. The CDR3 totals 14 residues. CDR1 and CDR2 (germline): SGHTA, FQGNSA. CDR3 bases: TGTGCCAGCAGCCTGGGACAGAACAATCAGCCCCAGCATTTT. Its translation is CASSLGQNNQPQHF.

The rearrangement joins TRBV5-1 to TRBJ1-1; possibly TRBD1 for D (5 bases). Looked up from germline, CDR1 is SGHRS and CDR2 is YFSETQ. V was shortened by 5 bases and J by 8 bases, with 16 bases between the two germline ends. The CDR3 covers 13 residues. CDR3 nucleotide sequence: TGCGCCAGCAGTGTTGGGACTCCACGGGAAGCTTTCTTT. Translating it yields CASSVGTPREAFF.

This rearrangement joins TRBV2 to TRBJ2-6, with D perhaps TRBD1 (7 bases). Trimming cost V 8 bases and J 0 bases, with 17 bases left between them. Germline V gene sequence: CDR1 SNHLY, CDR2 FYNNEI. The CDR3 loop spans 17 amino acids. As DNA, the CDR3 is TGTGCCAGCTCCGGCGGGGACAGTATCTCTGGGGCCAACGTCCTGACTTTC. Protein product: CASSGGDSISGANVLTF. Supplemented by reference TRBV2 and TRBJ2-6, the full variable domain reads EPEVTQTPSHQVTQMGQEVILRCVPISNHLYFYWYRQILGQKVEFLVSFYNNEISEKSEIFDDQFSVERPDGSNFTLKIRSTKLEDSAMYFCASSGGDSISGANVLTFGAGSRLTVL.

The chain has TRBV28 and TRBJ1-2, with TRBD1 identical over 8 bases. The V gene end was trimmed by 3 bases and the J gene end by 6 bases; junction bases not matched to a gene: 6. Germline-derived CDR1 and CDR2 are MDHEN and SYDVKM. The CDR3 length is 14 residues. CDR3 nucleotides: TGTGCCAGCAGTTTCGTGACAGGGGTTAATGGCTACACCTTC. Protein: CASSFVTGVNGYTF.

V and J are TRBV11-2 and TRBJ2-2; no firm D call. The germline V gene encodes CDR1 SGHAT and CDR2 FQNNGV. This CDR3 contains 12 residues. V lost 5 bases, J lost 9 bases, and 10 bases lay in between. CDR3 bases: TGTGCCAGCAGCCCCTCCTCCTGGGAGCTGTTTTTT. Protein sequence: CASSPSSWELFF.

The CDR3 nucleotides read TGTGCCAGCAGTACGGACAGGGGGCGTCAGTTCTTC. It is translated as CASSTDRGRQFF. The chain joins TRBV6-6 to TRBJ2-1, with 11 positions matching TRBD1. V trimming: 5 bases; J trimming: 13 bases; junction bases outside the gene matches: 4. The V gene's germline CDR1 is MNHNY and CDR2 SVGAGI (reference sequence). This CDR3 is 12 amino acids long.

The chain carries TRBV9 and TRBJ2-5, with TRBD1 matching over 9 bases. Matching the DNA end better, TRBJ2-7 makes the J call doubtful. This CDR3 region has 14 residues. In germline, CDR1 is SGDLS, CDR2 YYNGEE. CDR3 sequence reads: CASSAGTGTYEQYF. For the CDR3, the DNA is TGTGCCAGCAGCGCCGGGACAGGGACCTACGAGCAGTACTTC.

This chain joins TRBV5-4 and TRBJ2-3; D perhaps matches TRBD2 (6 bases). The V gene's germline CDR1 is SGHNT and CDR2 YYREEE (reference sequence). This CDR3 spans 15 amino acids. Deletions cut 4 bases from V and 8 bases from J, with 20 bases between. The CDR3 region has the DNA TGTGCCAGCAGCCCACGGGAGCCACACAGTGGTACGCAGTATTTT. This gives the protein CASSPREPHSGTQYF.

A remark on this clone: Sequence at one end of the junction differs from germline and may be a read error. CDR3 bases: TGTTCCAGCAGCCCCCGGGGGCCCGTAGGGGGCGGCTACACCTTC. Amino acids: CSSSPRGPVGGGYTF. The rearrangement joins TRBV7-9 to TRBJ1-2, with TRBD1 matching over 7 bases. Per the germline V gene, CDR1 is SEHNR and CDR2 is FQNEAQ (reference sequence). The CDR3 runs 15 residues.

The chain has TRBV7-6 and TRBJ2-1; a possible D gene is TRBD2 (5 bases). The CDR3 runs to 14 residues. V was shortened by 0 bases and J by 4 bases, with 7 bases between the two germline ends. Looked up from germline, CDR1 is SGHVS and CDR2 is FNYEAQ. The CDR3 region has the DNA TGTGCCAGCAGCTTAGCGCCGGGATACAATGAGCAGTTCTTC. It translates to CASSLAPGYNEQFF.

The rearrangement joins TRBV27 to TRBJ2-4; 7 bases line up with TRBD2. CDR3 length equals 19 residues. Unmatched junction bases numbered 20, after V lost 4 bases and J lost 5 bases. CDR1 is MNHEY and CDR2 is SMNVEV in the germline V gene (reference sequence). DNA for the CDR3: TGTGCCAGCAGTTCCCCCGGCAGCGGGGAAGGTGTTTTTCAAAACATTCAGTACTTC. This sequence encodes CASSSPGSGEGVFQNIQYF.

The gene calls are TRBV14 and TRBJ2-7; D may be TRBD2 (6 bases). The CDR3 extends over 14 amino acids. Trimming pared 0 bases from V and 2 bases from J, leaving 8 bases between. Germline CDR1 and CDR2: SGHDN and FVKESK. The CDR3 sequence: CASSQEAGTYEQYF. CDR3 nucleotides: TGTGCCAGCAGCCAAGAGGCGGGGACCTACGAGCAGTACTTC.

This chain connects TRBV6-1 to TRBJ1-1, with 7 bases fitting TRBD1. J was trimmed by 4 bases and V by 7 bases; bases with no gene match: 6. Germline V gene lookup returns CDR1 MNHNS and CDR2 SASEGT. This CDR3 region has 13 residues. The CDR3 DNA reads TGTGCCAGCACACGACAGGGTAGCACTGAAGCTTTCTTT. Protein: CASTRQGSTEAFF.

The V and J genes are TRBV7-3 and TRBJ1-2, with 9 nucleotides matching TRBD1. CDR1 and CDR2 from the germline V gene are SGHTA and FQGTGA. This CDR3 comprises 14 residues. The trim removed 5 bases at V and 8 bases at J, leaving 9 bases unmatched. Written as DNA, the CDR3 is TGTGCCAGCAGCCCCTCGGGACAGGGTGTGGGCTACACCTTC. This codes for CASSPSGQGVGYTF. Looking up the rest from reference TRBV7-3 and TRBJ1-2 gives the full variable domain: GAGVSQTPSNKVTEKGKYVELRCDPISGHTALYWYRQSLGQGPEFLIYFQGTGAADDSGLPNDRFFAVRPEGSVSTLKIQRTERGDSAVYLCASSPSGQGVGYTFGSGTRLTVV.

J is TRBJ1-1 and V is TRBV5-1; 10 bases fit TRBD1. Germline lookup yields CDR1 SGHRS and CDR2 YFSETQ. Losses at the gene ends were 4 bases for V and 6 bases for J; bases not matched to a gene: 9. The CDR3 consists of 15 residues. This CDR3 reads CASSLDRGVIPEAFF. In nucleotides, the CDR3 is TGCGCCAGCAGCCTGGACAGGGGGGTTATTCCTGAAGCTTTCTTT.

The chain uses TRBV12-5 and TRBJ1-2; the match to TRBD1 covers 10 bases. The CDR3 is 18 amino acids. Germline values: CDR1 LGHNT, CDR2 FRNRAP. Losses at the gene ends were 5 bases for V and 3 bases for J; bases not matched to a gene: 15. In DNA form, the CDR3 reads TGTGCTAGTGGTGCCCCGACAGGGGGCGCCCCTCTGGACTATGGCTACACCTTC. Amino acids: CASGAPTGGAPLDYGYTF.

The V gene is TRBV5-4, the J gene TRBJ2-5; TRBD1 agrees at 9 bases. This CDR3 is built from 15 residues. The junction had 5 bases not matched to a gene; V was cut back by 4 bases and J by 1 base. Germline CDR1 is SGHNT and CDR2 is YYREEE (reference sequence). The CDR3 nucleotides read TGTGCCAGCAGCCGGGGGACAGGGCTCCAAGAGACCCAGTACTTC. The encoded protein is CASSRGTGLQETQYF.

The chain has TRBV5-6 and TRBJ2-7; D is unclear. Germline loops: CDR1 SGHDT, CDR2 YYEEEE. The CDR3 consists of 14 residues. The ends were cut back, 0 bases at V and 4 bases at J, with 11 bases in the middle. The CDR3 protein is CASSLVSFRYEQYF. CDR3 nucleotide sequence: TGTGCCAGCAGCTTGGTCTCTTTCCGTTACGAGCAGTACTTC.

This clone was observed once. Other DNA sequences in this sample translate to the same CDR3. The chain joins TRBV29-1 to TRBJ1-6; D unresolved. V shed 5 bases and J shed 7 bases, with 12 bases lying between them. CDR3 length: 13 residues. CDR1 and CDR2 (germline): SQVTM, ANQGSEA. The CDR3 here is CSVTDGLNSPLHF. The CDR3 bases are TGCAGCGTTACCGATGGCTTAAATTCACCCCTCCACTTT.

Note on this clone: A read error may account for a junction end that differs from germline. The chain recombines TRBV15 with TRBJ1-5; 7 bases fit TRBD1. Germline CDR1 reads LNHNV; CDR2 reads YYDKDF (reference sequence). The CDR3 is made up of 15 amino acids. This CDR3 is CATQRRTGLNQPQLF. The CDR3 region has the DNA TGTGCCACCCAACGGAGGACAGGCCTAAATCAGCCCCAGCTTTTT.

Of note for this clone: One junction end disagrees with the germline gene, perhaps due to a read error. This chain links TRBV7-9 with TRBJ1-2, with D perhaps matching TRBD1 (5 bases). The germline V gene has CDR1 SEHNR and CDR2 FQNEAQ (reference sequence). There are 12 residues in the CDR3. The CDR3 region has the DNA TGTTCCAGCAGCCAAGACAGCTATGGCTACACCTTC. Translated: CSSSQDSYGYTF.